The table lists the clone carrying this TCR beta chain with a few counts. What it binds is unknown. This specimen belongs to a study of regulatory T cells in long-lasting Graves disease. Noted time point: newly diagnosed GD, antithyroid drugs for less than 3 months. PBMCs provided the RNA from which the TCR library was made. Overall study findings and caveats: Gene preferences differed: TRBV28, TRBJ1-2, TRBJ2-5 in persistent cases. Analyses excluded thyroid tissue, covering peripheral blood alone. Relative to newly diagnosed Graves' patients, persistent ones had lower TCR diversity.

The germline gives CDR1 KGHDR, CDR2 SFDVKD. V shed 4 bases and J 7 bases; nucleotides not matched to a gene: 13. The CDR3 runs to 16 residues. For TCR beta, libraries came from iRepertoire HTBI primers and Arm-PCR of CDR3 regions. In the original analysis: Across the samples, identification revealed 50 to 80 TRBV and about 13 TRBJ segments. TCRdb reprocessed the multiplex PCR reads via MiXCR and lists one record per CDR3 protein. Clone size and V and J calls follow TCRdb, not the original study. The table has under 450,000 distinct CDR3 sequences, 12% seen once. These same records also appear under a second study, on T cells in Graves' hyperthyroidism and ophthalmopathy.

This rearrangement joins TRBV24-1 to TRBJ2-5; the match to TRBD2 covers 8 bases. Sequenced here: peripheral blood mononuclear cells (PBMCs), sampled at new diagnosis, from a patient treated with antithyroid drugs. This receptor was identified in a woman between 18 and 29 years old with Graves disease. CDR3 loop: CATSDRGTAGGGTQYF. The DNA of the CDR3 is TGTGCCACCAGTGACCGGGGGACTGCGGGGGGAGGGACCCAGTACTTC.